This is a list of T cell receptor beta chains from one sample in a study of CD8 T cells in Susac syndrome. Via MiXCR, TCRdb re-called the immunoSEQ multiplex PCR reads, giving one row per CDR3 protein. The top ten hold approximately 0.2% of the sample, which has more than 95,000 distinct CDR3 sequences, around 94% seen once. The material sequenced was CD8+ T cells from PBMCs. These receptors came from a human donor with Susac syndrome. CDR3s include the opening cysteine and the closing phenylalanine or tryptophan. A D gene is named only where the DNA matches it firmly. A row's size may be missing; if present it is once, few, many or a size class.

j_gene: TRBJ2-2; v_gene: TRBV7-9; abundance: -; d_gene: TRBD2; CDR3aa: CASSPSLAARVPTGELFF; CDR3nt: TGTGCCAGCAGCCCTTCTCTAGCGGCCCGTGTCCCCACCGGGGAGCTGTTTTTT
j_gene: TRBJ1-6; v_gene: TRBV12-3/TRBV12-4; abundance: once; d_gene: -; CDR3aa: CASSPHLGGAGNSPLHF; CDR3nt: TGTGCCAGCAGTCCCCATCTCGGGGGCGCCGGGAATTCACCCCTCCACTTT
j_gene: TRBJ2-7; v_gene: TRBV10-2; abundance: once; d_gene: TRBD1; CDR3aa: CASSPRTGLTYEQYF; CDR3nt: TGCGCCAGCAGTCCAAGGACAGGACTGACCTACGAGCAGTACTTC
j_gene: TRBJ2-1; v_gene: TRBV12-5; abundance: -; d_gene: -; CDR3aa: CASGLVMGTPYNEQFF; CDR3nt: TGTGCTAGTGGTTTGGTAATGGGGACCCCATACAATGAGCAGTTCTTC
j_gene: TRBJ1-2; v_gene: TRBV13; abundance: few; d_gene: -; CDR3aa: CASSKTGTPGYTF; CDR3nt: TGTGCCAGCAGCAAGACCGGGACTCCTGGCTACACCTTC
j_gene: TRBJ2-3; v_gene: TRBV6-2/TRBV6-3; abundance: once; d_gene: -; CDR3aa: CASSYWLDTQYF; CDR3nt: TGTGCCAGCAGTTACTGGTTGGATACGCAGTATTTT
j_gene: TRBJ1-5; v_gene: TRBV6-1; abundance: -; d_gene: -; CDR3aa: CASSELGFLNQPQHF; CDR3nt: TGTGCCAGCAGTGAACTGGGGTTCCTCAATCAGCCCCAGCATTTT
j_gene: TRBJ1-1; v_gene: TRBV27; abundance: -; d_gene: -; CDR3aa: CASSLGWGSLTEAFF; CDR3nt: TGTGCCAGCAGTTTGGGTTGGGGCAGCCTCACTGAAGCTTTCTTT
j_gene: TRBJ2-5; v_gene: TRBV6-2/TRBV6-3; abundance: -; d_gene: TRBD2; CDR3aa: CASSWGLAGLQETQYF; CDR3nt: TGTGCCAGCAGTTGGGGACTAGCGGGACTCCAAGAGACCCAGTACTTC
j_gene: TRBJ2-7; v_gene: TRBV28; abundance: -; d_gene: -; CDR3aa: CASRPPGAPYEQYF; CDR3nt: TGTGCCAGCAGACCCCCGGGAGCTCCCTACGAGCAGTACTTC
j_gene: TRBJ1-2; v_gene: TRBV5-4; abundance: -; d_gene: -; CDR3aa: CASSSGTTGGGYGYTF; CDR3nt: TGTGCCAGCAGCTCGGGGACGACAGGCGGTGGCTATGGCTACACCTTC
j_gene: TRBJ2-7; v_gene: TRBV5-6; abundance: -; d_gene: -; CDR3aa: CASSEERDEQYF; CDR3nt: TGTGCCAGCAGCGAGGAGAGAGACGAGCAGTACTTC
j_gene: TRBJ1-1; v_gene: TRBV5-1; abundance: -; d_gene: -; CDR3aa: CASSLAGPWNTEAFF; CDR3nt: TGCGCCAGCAGCTTGGCGGGACCTTGGAACACTGAAGCTTTCTTT
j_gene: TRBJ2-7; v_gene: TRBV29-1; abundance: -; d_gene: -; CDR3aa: CSVVVGYEQYF; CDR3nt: TGCAGCGTTGTCGTAGGGTACGAGCAGTACTTC
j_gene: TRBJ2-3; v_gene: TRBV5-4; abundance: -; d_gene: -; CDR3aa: CASSPRGLTDTQYF; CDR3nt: TGTGCCAGCAGCCCCAGGGGTCTAACAGATACGCAGTATTTT
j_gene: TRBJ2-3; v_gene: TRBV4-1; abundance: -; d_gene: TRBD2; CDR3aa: CASSHYQAGGPSDTQYF; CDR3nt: TGCGCCAGCAGCCATTACCAGGCGGGGGGGCCTTCAGATACGCAGTATTTT
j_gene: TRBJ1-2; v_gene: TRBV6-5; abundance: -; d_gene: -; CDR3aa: CASSYSGADYGYTF; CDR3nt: TGTGCCAGCAGTTACTCGGGAGCGGACTATGGCTACACCTTC
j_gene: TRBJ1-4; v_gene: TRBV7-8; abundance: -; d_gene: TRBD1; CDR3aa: CASSVGQGSEKLFF; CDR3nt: TGTGCCAGCAGCGTGGGACAGGGTAGTGAAAAACTGTTTTTT
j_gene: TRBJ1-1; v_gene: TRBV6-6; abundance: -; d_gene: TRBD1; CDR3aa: CASSSPGQGMVEAFF; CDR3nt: TGTGCCAGCTCATCCCCGGGACAGGGGATGGTTGAAGCTTTCTTT
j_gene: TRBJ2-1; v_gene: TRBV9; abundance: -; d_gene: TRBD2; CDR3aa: CASSDQHSPGLAGVAYNEQFF; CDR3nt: TGTGCCAGCAGCGATCAGCACTCCCCGGGACTAGCGGGAGTTGCCTACAATGAGCAGTTCTTC
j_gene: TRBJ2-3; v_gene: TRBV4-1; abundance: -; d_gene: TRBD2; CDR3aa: CASSQEGTSGGADTQYF; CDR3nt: TGCGCCAGCAGCCAAGAAGGGACTAGCGGGGGTGCAGATACGCAGTATTTT
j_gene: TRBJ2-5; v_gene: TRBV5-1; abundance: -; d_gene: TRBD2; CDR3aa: CASSFSGGLLRETQYF; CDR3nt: TGCGCCAGCAGCTTTAGCGGGGGGCTCCTCCGGGAGACCCAGTACTTC